Presented here are 21 T cell receptor beta chains from one specimen sequenced in a study of blood T cell repertoires in COVID-19. Using immunoSEQ multiplex PCR, the repertoire was profiled, and TCRdb retains in-frame clones only, with some absent. The data show about 60,000 clones, roughly 72% seen once. Material for sequencing was peripheral blood. Every receptor here comes from a woman between 70 and 85 years old with COVID-19, enrolled during active disease.

The CDR3 loop is CASSPPNRNTEAFF. CDR3 nucleotide sequence: TGCGCCAGCAGCCCCCCAAACAGGAACACTGAAGCTTTCTTT. This chain joins TRBV5-1 and TRBJ1-1; no firm D call. CDR1 and CDR2 from the germline V gene are SGHRS and YFSETQ. The CDR3 loop spans 14 amino acids. The germline V and J ends were trimmed by 4 bases and 1 base, with 11 bases remaining between them. The full variable domain, with the rest looked up from reference TRBV5-1 and TRBJ1-1, is KAGVTQTPRYLIKTRGQQVTLSCSPISGHRSVSWYQQTPGQGLQFLFEYFSETQRNKGNFPGRFSGRQFSNSRSEMNVSTLELGDSALYLCASSPPNRNTEAFFGQGTRLTVV.

Here the CDR3 reads CASSQPTGTGNTIYF. The CDR3 nucleotides are TGTGCCAGCAGCCAGCCAACAGGGACCGGAAACACCATATATTTT. The chain links TRBV3-1 (or the pseudogene TRBV3-2) to TRBJ1-3, with D possibly being TRBD1 (6 bases). The CDR3 runs 15 residues. Germline CDR1 is LGHDT and CDR2 is YNNKEL (reference sequence). V gave up 3 bases and J gave up 4 bases, with 13 bases separating them.

This chain connects TRBV9 to TRBJ1-4; TRBD1 is a possible D gene (5 bases). This CDR3 region has 14 residues. Trimming took off 0 bases at V and 11 bases at J, with 14 bases between the two ends. The germline V gene encodes CDR1 SGDLS and CDR2 YYNGEE. The CDR3 protein is CASSVEPMGQKLFF. CDR3 DNA: TGTGCCAGCAGCGTAGAGCCGATGGGGCAGAAACTGTTTTTT.

Only one count was recorded for this clone. The chain couples TRBV4-3 to TRBJ1-3; TRBD1 agrees at 7 bases. The trim removed 4 bases at V and 3 bases at J, leaving 6 bases unmatched. Germline loops: CDR1 LGHNA, CDR2 YSLEER. The CDR3 runs to 15 residues. CDR3 in DNA: TGCGCCAGCAGCCTTTCGACAGGGAGTGGAAACACCATATATTTT. It yields the protein CASSLSTGSGNTIYF.

This chain uses TRBV7-2 with TRBJ1-2; no clear D. V gave up 1 base and J gave up 4 bases, with 16 bases separating them. The germline gives CDR1 SGHTA, CDR2 FQGNSA. The CDR3 consists of 16 residues. DNA for the CDR3: TGTGCCAGCAGCTTAGGTGGCAGCGCCTCCCCCTATGGCTACACCTTC. Its protein is CASSLGGSASPYGYTF.

The J gene is TRBJ1-3, the V gene TRBV7-2; possible D gene TRBD1, 6 bases. Trimming removed 3 bases from V and 3 bases from J, with 12 bases in between. This CDR3 is built from 15 residues. Germline assignment: CDR1 SGHTA and CDR2 FQGNSA. The CDR3 spells CASSFRGLGGNTIYF. For the CDR3, the DNA is TGTGCCAGCAGCTTTAGGGGGTTAGGTGGAAACACCATATATTTT.

The rearrangement joins TRBV7-9 to TRBJ1-2, with D perhaps TRBD1 (6 bases). V lost 4 bases to trimming and J lost 2 bases, with 11 bases between them. CDR1 is SEHNR and CDR2 is FQNEAQ in the germline V gene (reference sequence). The CDR3 contains 14 residues. The CDR3 region has the DNA TGTGCCAGCAGCTATCTAGACAGGAACTATGGCTACACCTTC. Translated: CASSYLDRNYGYTF.

In this sample, this clone turned up a few times. This rearrangement joins TRBV7-2 to TRBJ2-1; D remains ambiguous. Looked up from germline, CDR1 is SGHTA and CDR2 is FQGNSA. CDR3 length equals 15 residues. V lost 3 bases, J lost 0 bases, and 9 bases lay in between. CDR3 residues: CASSFSSSSYNEQFF. CDR3 DNA sequence: TGTGCCAGCAGCTTCTCCTCGAGCTCCTACAATGAGCAGTTCTTC. The complete variable domain, with remaining parts taken from reference TRBV7-2 and TRBJ2-1, reads GAGVSQSPSNKVTEKGKDVELRCDPISGHTALYWYRQSLGQGLEFLIYFQGNSAPDKSGLPSDRFSAERTGGSVSTLTIQRTQQEDSAVYLCASSFSSSSYNEQFFGPGTRLTVL.

The chain recombines TRBV3-1 (or the pseudogene TRBV3-2) with TRBJ1-1; 8 positions agree with TRBD1. The CDR3 loop spans 15 amino acids. Germline-derived CDR1 and CDR2 are LGHDT and YNNKEL (reference sequence). The ends lost 4 bases at V and 0 bases at J; junction bases unmatched: 4. The CDR3 spells CASSPTGVMNTEAFF. The DNA for the CDR3 is TGTGCCAGCAGCCCGACAGGGGTTATGAACACTGAAGCTTTCTTT.

The rearrangement joins TRBV6-5 to TRBJ1-2, with 7 bases identical to TRBD1. V shed 2 bases and J 8 bases; nucleotides not matched to a gene: 8. This CDR3 contains 14 residues. Looked up from germline, CDR1 is MNHEY and CDR2 is SVGAGI. The CDR3 sequence: CASSYRQGEGGYTF. CDR3 in DNA: TGTGCCAGCAGTTACAGACAGGGCGAAGGCGGCTACACCTTC.

The chain joins TRBV7-8 to TRBJ1-5; D is unresolved. The CDR3 contains 15 residues. Germline V gene lookup returns CDR1 SGHVS and CDR2 FQNEAQ. V was pared by 1 base and J by 9 bases, with 16 bases between. The CDR3 loop reads CASSLVPDGGRPQHF. CDR3 DNA sequence: TGTGCCAGCAGCTTAGTGCCAGATGGAGGGCGGCCCCAGCATTTT.

This clone was counted a few times. The chain carries TRBV27 and TRBJ1-6; D perhaps matches TRBD1 (6 bases). CDR1 is MNHEY and CDR2 is SMNVEV in the germline V gene (reference sequence). The CDR3 extends over 14 amino acids. V lost 3 bases and J lost 8, with 11 bases in between. The CDR3: CASSLLRGDSPLHF. The DNA of the CDR3 is TGTGCCAGCAGTTTGCTCAGGGGTGATTCACCCCTCCACTTT.

The genes are TRBV6-5 and TRBJ2-5, with 9 bases fitting TRBD2. The CDR3 has 15 amino acids. The germline V gene has CDR1 MNHEY and CDR2 SVGAGI. J was trimmed by 5 bases and V by 6 bases; bases with no gene match: 10. In DNA form, the CDR3 reads TGTGCCAGCAGCAGGGCGGGAGGGCCTGAGGAGACCCAGTACTTC. This translates into CASSRAGGPEETQYF.

The chain links TRBV4-3 to TRBJ1-2; D perhaps matches TRBD1 (5 bases). Per the germline V gene, CDR1 is LGHNA and CDR2 is YSLEER. This CDR3 is 15 amino acids long. V was shortened by 3 bases and J by 6 bases, with 17 bases between the two germline ends. Written as DNA, the CDR3 is TGCGCCAGCAGCCACCCGGGCGGGGCTTTGAATGGCTACACCTTC. It yields the protein CASSHPGGALNGYTF.

About this clone: This sample includes further DNA sequences coding for the same CDR3. The chain links TRBV27 to TRBJ1-1, with a weak D call TRBD1 (6 bases). V dropped 5 bases and J dropped 2 bases, with 9 bases sitting between them. Germline CDR1 MNHEY, CDR2 SMNVEV (reference sequence). This CDR3 spans 13 amino acids. CDR3 residues: CASSQQGNTEAFF. DNA of the CDR3: TGTGCCAGCAGTCAACAGGGTAACACTGAAGCTTTCTTT.

The chain combines TRBV29-1 with TRBJ1-2; unclear D gene. V shed 6 bases and J shed 0 bases, with 5 bases lying between them. The CDR3 contains 11 residues. CDR1 SQVTM and CDR2 ANQGSEA come from the germline V gene. The CDR3 spells CSVESNYGYTF. CDR3 coding DNA: TGCAGCGTCGAGTCTAACTATGGCTACACCTTC.

This clone was observed a few times. The chain couples TRBV6-5 to TRBJ2-3, with D maybe TRBD1 (5 bases). Trimming took off 2 bases at V and 0 bases at J, with 6 bases between the two ends. CDR3 length: 14 residues. CDR1 is MNHEY and CDR2 is SVGAGI in the germline V gene. The CDR3 DNA follows: TGTGCCAGCAGTTACCGGACAAGCACAGATACGCAGTATTTT. It is translated as CASSYRTSTDTQYF.

The chain uses TRBV19 and TRBJ2-2, with TRBD2 matching over 7 bases. This CDR3 comprises 15 residues. V shed 8 bases and J 2 bases; nucleotides not matched to a gene: 8. Germline V gene sequence: CDR1 LNHDA, CDR2 SQIVND (reference sequence). For the CDR3, the DNA is TGTGCCAGTGAAAGGGCTAGCGGAAACACCGGGGAGCTGTTTTTT. Its translation: CASERASGNTGELFF.

This sequence joins TRBV4-1 and TRBJ1-2; a weak D match, TRBD1 (6 bases). The V gene lost 1 base and the J gene lost 8 bases, with 17 bases spanning the gap. This CDR3 region has 15 residues. Germline CDR1 and CDR2: MGHRA and YSYEKL. This chain's CDR3 is CASSQAVPGDGGYTF. The CDR3 DNA sequence: TGCGCCAGCAGCCAAGCCGTCCCAGGGGACGGGGGCTACACCTTC.

At least ten counts were recorded for this clone. V and J are TRBV19 and TRBJ2-4, with D possibly matching TRBD2 (6 bases). The length of the CDR3 is 13 residues. CDR1 is LNHDA and CDR2 is SQIVND in the germline V gene (reference sequence). V lost 7 bases and J lost 2, with 9 bases in between. For the CDR3, the DNA is TGTGCCAGTATGGAGGGAACCAAAAACATTCAGTACTTC. It specifies CASMEGTKNIQYF.

J is TRBJ2-7 and V is TRBV29-1; 9 bases match TRBD1. J lost 4 bases, V lost 4 bases, and 5 bases had no gene match. Germline CDR1 SQVTM, CDR2 ANQGSEA. The CDR3 length is 13 residues. CDR3 coding DNA: TGCAGCGTTGTGGGGACAGGGAATTACGAGCAGTACTTC. It codes for CSVVGTGNYEQYF.